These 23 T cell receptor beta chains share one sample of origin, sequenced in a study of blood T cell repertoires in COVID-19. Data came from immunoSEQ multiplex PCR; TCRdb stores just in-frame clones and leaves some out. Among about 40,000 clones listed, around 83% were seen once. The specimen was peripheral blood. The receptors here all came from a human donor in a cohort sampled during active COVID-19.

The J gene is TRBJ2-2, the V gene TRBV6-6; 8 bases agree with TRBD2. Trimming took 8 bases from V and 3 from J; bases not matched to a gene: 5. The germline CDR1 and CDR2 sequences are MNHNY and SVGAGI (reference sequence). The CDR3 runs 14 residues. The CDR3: CASDTRGDTGELFF. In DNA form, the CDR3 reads TGTGCCAGCGACACGCGGGGGGACACCGGGGAGCTGTTTTTT.

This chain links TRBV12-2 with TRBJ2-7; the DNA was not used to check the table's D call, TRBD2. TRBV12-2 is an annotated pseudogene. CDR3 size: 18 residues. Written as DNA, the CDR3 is TGTGCAAGTCGCTTAGCGAGGCTCCCTAGCGGACCGACCTACGAGCAGTACTTC. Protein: CASRLARLPSGPTYEQYF.

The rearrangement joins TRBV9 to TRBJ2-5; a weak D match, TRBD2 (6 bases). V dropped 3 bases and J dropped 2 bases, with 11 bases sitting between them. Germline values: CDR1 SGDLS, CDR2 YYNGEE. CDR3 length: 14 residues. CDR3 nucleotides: TGTGCCAGCAGCGCCGGGAGTTATCAAGAGACCCAGTACTTC. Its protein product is CASSAGSYQETQYF.

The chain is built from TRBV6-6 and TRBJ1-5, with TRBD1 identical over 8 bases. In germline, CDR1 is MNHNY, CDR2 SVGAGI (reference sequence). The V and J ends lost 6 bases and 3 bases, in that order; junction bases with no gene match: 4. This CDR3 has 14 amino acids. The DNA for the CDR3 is TGTGCCAGCAGGCGGACAGGGAACAATCAGCCCCAGCATTTT. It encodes CASRRTGNNQPQHF.

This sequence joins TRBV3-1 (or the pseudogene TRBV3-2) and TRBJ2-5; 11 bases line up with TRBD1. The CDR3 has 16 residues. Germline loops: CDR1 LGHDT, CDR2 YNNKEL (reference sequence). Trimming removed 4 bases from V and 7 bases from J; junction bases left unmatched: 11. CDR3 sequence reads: CASSRGTGGHVGTQYF. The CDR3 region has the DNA TGTGCCAGCAGCCGGGGGACAGGGGGACACGTAGGGACCCAGTACTTC.

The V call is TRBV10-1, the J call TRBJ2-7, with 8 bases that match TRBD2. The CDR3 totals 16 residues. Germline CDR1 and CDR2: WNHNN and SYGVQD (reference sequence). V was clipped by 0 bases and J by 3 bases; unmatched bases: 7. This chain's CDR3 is CASSESAGGLIYEQYF. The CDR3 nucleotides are TGCGCCAGCAGTGAGTCGGCGGGGGGTCTAATCTACGAGCAGTACTTC.

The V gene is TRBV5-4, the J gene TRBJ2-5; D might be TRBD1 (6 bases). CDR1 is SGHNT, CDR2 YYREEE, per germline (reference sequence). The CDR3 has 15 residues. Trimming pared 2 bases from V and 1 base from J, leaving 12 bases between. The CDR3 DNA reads TGTGCCAGCAGCTTAGGGGGAACCGTCCAAGAGACCCAGTACTTC. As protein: CASSLGGTVQETQYF.

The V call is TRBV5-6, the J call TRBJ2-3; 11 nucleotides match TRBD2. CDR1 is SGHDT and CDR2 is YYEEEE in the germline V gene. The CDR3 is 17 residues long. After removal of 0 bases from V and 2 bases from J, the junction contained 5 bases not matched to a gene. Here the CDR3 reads CASSLDTSGGSTDTQYF. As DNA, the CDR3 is TGTGCCAGCAGCTTGGATACTAGCGGGGGCTCCACAGATACGCAGTATTTT.

CDR3 region: CASSLGPDSFSGNTIYF. CDR3 DNA sequence: TGTGCCAGCAGCTTGGGACCTGACAGCTTCTCTGGAAACACCATATATTTT. The chain employs TRBV5-6 and TRBJ1-3; TRBD1 might be the D (5 bases). Trimming took 0 bases from V and 0 from J, leaving 13 bases between them. The germline V gene has CDR1 SGHDT and CDR2 YYEEEE. The CDR3 has 17 residues.

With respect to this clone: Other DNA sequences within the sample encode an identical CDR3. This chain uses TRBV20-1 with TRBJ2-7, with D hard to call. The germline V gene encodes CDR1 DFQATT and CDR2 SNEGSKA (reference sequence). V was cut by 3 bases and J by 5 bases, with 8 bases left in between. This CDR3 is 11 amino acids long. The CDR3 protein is CSASSGHEQYF. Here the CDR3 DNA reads TGCAGTGCTAGTTCTGGGCACGAGCAGTACTTC.

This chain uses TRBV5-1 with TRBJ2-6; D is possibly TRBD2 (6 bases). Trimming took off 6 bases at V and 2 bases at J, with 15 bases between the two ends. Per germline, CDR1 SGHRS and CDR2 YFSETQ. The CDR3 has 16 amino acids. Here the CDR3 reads CASNWSGRTGANVLTF. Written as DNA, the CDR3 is TGCGCCAGCAATTGGTCAGGGAGGACTGGGGCCAACGTCCTGACTTTC.

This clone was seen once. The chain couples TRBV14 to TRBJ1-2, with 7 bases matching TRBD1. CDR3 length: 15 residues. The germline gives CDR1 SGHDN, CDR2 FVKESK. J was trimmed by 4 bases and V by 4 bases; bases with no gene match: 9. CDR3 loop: CASSLTTGQFYGYTF. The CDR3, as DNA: TGTGCCAGCAGCCTAACGACAGGGCAATTCTATGGCTACACCTTC.

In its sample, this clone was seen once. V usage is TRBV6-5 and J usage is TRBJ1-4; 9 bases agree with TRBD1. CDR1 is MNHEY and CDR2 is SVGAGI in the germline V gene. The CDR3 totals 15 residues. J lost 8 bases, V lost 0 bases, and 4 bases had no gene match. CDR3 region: CASSYSGQGREKLFF. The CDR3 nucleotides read TGTGCCAGCAGTTACTCGGGACAGGGCCGCGAAAAACTGTTTTTT.

The CDR3 here is CASSPTIGQSLETQYF. Written as DNA, the CDR3 is TGTGCCAGCTCACCGACTATAGGACAGTCACTTGAGACCCAGTACTTC. This chain joins TRBV18 and TRBJ2-5; possible D gene TRBD1, 6 bases. CDR3 length equals 16 residues. Per the germline V gene, CDR1 is KGHSH and CDR2 is LQKENI. The V gene lost 3 bases and the J gene lost 5 bases, with 19 bases spanning the gap.

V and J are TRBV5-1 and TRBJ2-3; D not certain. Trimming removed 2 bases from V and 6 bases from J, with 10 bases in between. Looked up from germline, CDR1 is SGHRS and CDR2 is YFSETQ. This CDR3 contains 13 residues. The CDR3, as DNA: TGCGCCAGCAGCTTCGACTCCGCGGATACGCAGTATTTT. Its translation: CASSFDSADTQYF.

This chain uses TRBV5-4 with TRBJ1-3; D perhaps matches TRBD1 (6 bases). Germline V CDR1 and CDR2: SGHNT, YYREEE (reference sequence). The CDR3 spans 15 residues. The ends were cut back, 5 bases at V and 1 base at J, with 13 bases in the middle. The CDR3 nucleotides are TGTGCCAGCAGTCCCGGGGGGCTTTCTGGAAACACCATATATTTT. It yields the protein CASSPGGLSGNTIYF. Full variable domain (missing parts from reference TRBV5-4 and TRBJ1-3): ETGVTQSPTHLIKTRGQQVTLRCSSQSGHNTVSWYQQALGQGPQFIFQYYREEENGRGNFPPRFSGLQFPNYSSELNVNALELDDSALYLCASSPGGLSGNTIYFGEGSWLTVV.

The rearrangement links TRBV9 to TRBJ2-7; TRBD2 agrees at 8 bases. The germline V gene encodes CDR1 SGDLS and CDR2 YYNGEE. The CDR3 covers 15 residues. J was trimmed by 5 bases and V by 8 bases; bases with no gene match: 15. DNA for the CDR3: TGTGCCAGTGCCGCTCGGGGGACTAGTATCCACGAGCAGTACTTC. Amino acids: CASAARGTSIHEQYF.

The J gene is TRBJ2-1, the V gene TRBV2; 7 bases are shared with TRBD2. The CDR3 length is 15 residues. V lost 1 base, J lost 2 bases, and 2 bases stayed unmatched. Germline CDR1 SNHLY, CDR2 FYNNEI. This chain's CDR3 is CASSEDRGAYNEQFF. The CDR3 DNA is TGTGCCAGCAGTGAAGATCGGGGGGCCTACAATGAGCAGTTCTTC.

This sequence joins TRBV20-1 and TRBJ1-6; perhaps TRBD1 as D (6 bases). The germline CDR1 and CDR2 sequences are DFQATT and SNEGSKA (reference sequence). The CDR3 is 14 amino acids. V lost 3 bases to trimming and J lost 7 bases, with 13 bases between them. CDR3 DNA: TGCAGTGCTAGTACGGGACATCCAAATTCACCCCTCCACTTT. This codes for CSASTGHPNSPLHF.

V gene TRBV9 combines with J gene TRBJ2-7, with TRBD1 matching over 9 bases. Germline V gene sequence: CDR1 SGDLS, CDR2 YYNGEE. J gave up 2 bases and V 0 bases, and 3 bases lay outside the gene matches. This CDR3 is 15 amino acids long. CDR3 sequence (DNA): TGTGCCAGCAGCGTAGGCGGGACAGGGACCTACGAGCAGTACTTC. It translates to CASSVGGTGTYEQYF.

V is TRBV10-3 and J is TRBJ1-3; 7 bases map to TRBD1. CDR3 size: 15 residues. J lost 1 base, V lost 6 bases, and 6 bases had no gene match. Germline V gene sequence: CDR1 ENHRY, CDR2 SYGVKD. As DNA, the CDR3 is TGTGCCATCAGCCCAGGGGGAACGTCTGGAAACACCATATATTTT. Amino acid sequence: CAISPGGTSGNTIYF.

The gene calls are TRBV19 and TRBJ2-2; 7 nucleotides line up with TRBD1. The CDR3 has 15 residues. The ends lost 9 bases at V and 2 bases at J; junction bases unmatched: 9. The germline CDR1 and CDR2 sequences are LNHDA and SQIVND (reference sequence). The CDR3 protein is CASGIGTANTGELFF. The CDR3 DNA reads TGTGCCAGCGGGATCGGGACAGCAAACACCGGGGAGCTGTTTTTT.

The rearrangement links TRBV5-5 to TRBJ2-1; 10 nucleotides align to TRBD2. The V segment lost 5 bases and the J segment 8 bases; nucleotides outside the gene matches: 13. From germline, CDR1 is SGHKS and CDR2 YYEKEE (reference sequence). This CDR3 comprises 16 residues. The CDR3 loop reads CASSPRASGGVDEQFF. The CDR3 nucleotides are TGTGCCAGCAGTCCCCGAGCCAGCGGGGGGGTGGATGAGCAGTTCTTC. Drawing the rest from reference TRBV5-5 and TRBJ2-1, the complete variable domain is DAGVTQSPTHLIKTRGQQVTLRCSPISGHKSVSWYQQVLGQGPQFIFQYYEKEERGRGNFPDRFSARQFPNYSSELNVNALLLGDSALYLCASSPRASGGVDEQFFGPGTRLTVL.